The clone carrying this T cell receptor beta chain was observed a handful of times. Its antigen is not identified. The entry originates in a study of T-cell reconstitution after alpha-beta-depleted transplantation in children. Study findings and constraints: Several hundred graft clones that had expanded were reportedly the source of alpha-beta T cells about two months after transplant.

Construction of the TCRbeta library involved unique molecular identifiers. MiXCR, applied by TCRdb to the PCR reads, yields one record per CDR3 protein. The sample carries hundreds of thousands of distinct CDR3 sequences, approximately 12% recorded once. The CDR3 consists of 12 residues. Germline V gene data show CDR1 as SGHAT and CDR2 as FQNNGV. V was clipped by 2 bases and J by 11 bases, with 11 bases between them. This chain joins TRBV11-2 and TRBJ2-3; D gene ambiguous. The starting material was PBMCs, mostly from graft donor cells, obtained 360 days after TCRalphabeta/CD19-depleted stem cell transplant. This receptor was obtained from a male patient aged 10 to 17 who had a stem cell transplant for acute myeloid leukemia, so the T cells may come from the graft donor. CDR3 region: CASSLTLRWQYF. Here the CDR3 DNA reads TGTGCCAGCAGCTTAACGCTGCGCTGGCAGTATTTT. Variable domain in full (rest from reference TRBV11-2 and TRBJ2-3): EAGVAQSPRYKIIEKRQSVAFWCNPISGHATLYWYQQILGQGPKLLIQFQNNGVVDDSQLPKDRFSAERLKGVDSTLKIQPAKLEDSAVYLCASSLTLRWQYFGPGTRLTVL.